These T cell receptor beta chains were read from a single sample in a study of blood T cells in healthy people across ages. TCRdb recomputed calls from the 5' RACE reads with MiXCR, one row per CDR3 protein. Of hundreds of thousands of distinct CDR3 sequences listed, more than 40% are singletons. The sample was blood. The receptors derive from an older woman in good health. Each CDR3 is given with its conserved first and last residue. D genes are given only for firm matches. Rows give clone size only sometimes, using once, few, many, or a class for an expanded clone.

NA,TRBJ2-7,TRBV20-1,NA,CSASQALGYEQYF,TGCAGTGCTAGCCAGGCCTTGGGCTACGAGCAGTACTTC
NA,TRBJ2-7,TRBV24-1,few,CATSDPNEEEQYF,TGTGCCACCAGTGACCCCAATGAGGAGGAGCAGTACTTC
NA,TRBJ1-2,TRBV20-1,NA,CSARGHSTLLGTF,TGCAGTGCTAGAGGGCACAGCACCCTATTGGGCACCTTC
NA,TRBJ2-5,TRBV28,many,CASSFEYFGGKETQYF,TGTGCCAGCAGTTTTGAGTATTTTGGGGGGAAAGAGACCCAGTACTTC
TRBD2,TRBJ2-3,TRBV25-1,NA,CVSSDGLAGDTDTQYF,TGTGTCAGCAGTGATGGTCTAGCGGGAGACACAGATACGCAGTATTTT
NA,TRBJ1-4,TRBV25-1,once,CASSEGGASTNEKLFF,TGTGCCAGCAGTGAAGGGGGGGCTTCAACTAATGAAAAACTGTTTTTT
TRBD2,TRBJ2-5,TRBV6-2/TRBV6-3,few,CASSPSGREETQYF,TGTGCCAGCAGCCCTAGCGGGAGGGAAGAGACCCAGTACTTC
NA,TRBJ2-1,TRBV5-1,NA,CASSSRWTPPEQFF,TGCGCCAGCAGTTCCAGGTGGACCCCACCTGAGCAGTTCTTC
TRBD1,TRBJ1-4,TRBV10-3,few,CAISDRQGEEKLFF,TGTGCCATCAGTGATCGACAGGGGGAGGAAAAACTGTTTTTT
NA,TRBJ2-3,TRBV7-9,NA,CASSSRSGLTDTQYF,TGTGCCAGCAGTTCCCGGAGCGGGCTAACAGATACGCAGTATTTT
NA,TRBJ1-6,TRBV25-1,NA,CASSEFKQASPLHF,TGTGCCAGCAGTGAATTTAAACAGGCTTCACCCCTCCACTTT
NA,TRBJ2-1,TRBV24-1,NA,CATSDHQGSGNEQFF,TGTGCCACCAGTGACCATCAGGGTTCGGGCAATGAGCAGTTCTTC